This T cell receptor beta chain was found in a study of beta chain features in type 1 diabetes. At the level of the study: There were about 110,000,000 sorted cells examined across all samples.

Whole-study findings and limits: All four CD4+ subsets of Type 1 diabetes patients contained TCRB CDR3s that were moderately but significantly shorter. Patients' naive, central memory and regulatory TCRB repertoires appeared more alike than those of healthy donors.

The CDR3 is 15 amino acids. The germline V gene encodes CDR1 MNHEY and CDR2 SVGAGI. V lost 7 bases, J lost 4 bases, and 19 bases lay in between. The collection from each donor was one heparinised blood draw averaging approximately 110 mL. The study reverse transcribed the entire isolated RNA, so it sequenced expressed TCRB transcripts. The method was immunoSEQ multiplex PCR; TCRdb's version includes in-frame clones alone and lacks a portion of them. The sample lists about 370,000 clones, around a tenth seen once, with about 0.6% in the top ten. This clone was found a few times. Antigen: not known. Sample: central memory CD4+ T cells from blood. The TCR sequence derives from a man aged 25-45 years with type 1 diabetes. The chain couples TRBV6-5 to TRBJ1-2; D is perhaps TRBD1 (6 bases). CDR3 sequence (DNA): TGTGCCAGCACCAACCCGGAGGGGGGGACCTATGGCTACACCTTC. It encodes CASTNPEGGTYGYTF.